These 2 T cell receptor beta chains came from one sample sequenced in a study of blood T cells in healthy people across ages. Alongside a J-beta primer mix, a sample-barcoded 5' primer served in a second PCR lasting about 7 to 12 cycles. Each CDR3 protein is one row after TCRdb ran MiXCR on the 5' RACE reads. The sample includes about 640,000 distinct CDR3 sequences, 25% to 35% of them seen just once. Sequences were obtained from blood. The receptor set was obtained from a woman of 80 years or more in good health.

V is TRBV27 and J is TRBJ2-5; a weak D match, TRBD1 (6 bases). The J call is uncertain, as TRBJ2-7 better fits the DNA end. From germline, CDR1 is MNHEY and CDR2 SMNVEV (reference sequence). This CDR3 region has 15 residues. The CDR3, as DNA: TGTGCCAGCAGTTCAGACAGGCCCCCGGTGGGCGAGCAGTACTTC. Its translation is CASSSDRPPVGEQYF.

This clonotype was counted at least ten times. This chain uses TRBV10-3 with TRBJ2-5; 14 positions agree with TRBD2. CDR1 and CDR2 from the germline V gene are ENHRY and SYGVKD. V was pared by 10 bases and J by 4 bases, with 5 bases of the junction left unmatched. The CDR3 totals 14 residues. The CDR3 is CATGLAGDGETQYF. The CDR3 DNA is TGTGCCACGGGACTAGCGGGGGACGGAGAGACCCAGTACTTC.